These 27 T cell receptor beta chains were sequenced from one sample in a study of CD8 T cells in ankylosing spondylitis (dated by TCRdb to 2016 to 2017). Library construction relied on 5' RACE. Sequencing used an Illumina HiSeq 2500. TCRdb itself trimmed the public reads at Q25 with fastp, ran MiXCR and retained productive beta chains. Rows are combined by CDR3 protein, so each entry shows the most common genes and DNA. Counted in this sample were about 240,000 distinct CDR3 sequences; roughly 10% of them appeared once. Around 7% of the sample comes from the top ten. Sequencing was carried out using blood, either unsorted or a sorted T cell fraction (not recorded which). The receptors were sampled from a male donor with ankylosing spondylitis or in good health (not recorded which).

The rearrangement joins TRBV18 to TRBJ2-5; D is unclear. This CDR3 is 14 amino acids long. V dropped 1 base and J dropped 5 bases, with 11 bases sitting between them. Germline assignment: CDR1 KGHSH and CDR2 LQKENI. CDR3 loop: CASSPRPREETQYF. As DNA, the CDR3 is TGTGCCAGCTCACCACGCCCCCGAGAGGAGACCCAGTACTTC.

This clonotype appeared many times. V is TRBV7-2 and J is TRBJ1-3; TRBD1 agrees at 8 bases. This CDR3 has 15 amino acids. Germline CDR1 and CDR2: SGHTA and FQGNSA. The junction had 4 bases not matched to a gene; V was cut back by 2 bases and J by 4 bases. The CDR3 DNA reads TGTGCCAGCAGCTTAAACAGGGGGTCCGGAAACACCATATATTTT. Its protein is CASSLNRGSGNTIYF.

This clonotype was detected ten times or more. The J gene is TRBJ2-7, the V gene TRBV5-1; 7 bases match TRBD2. The J segment lost 2 bases and the V segment lost 4 bases, leaving 6 bases of the junction unmatched. The CDR3 contains 14 residues. Germline CDR1 SGHRS, CDR2 YFSETQ. CDR3 coding DNA: TGCGCCAGCAGCCACCGTAGCGGGCCCTACGAGCAGTACTTC. Protein sequence: CASSHRSGPYEQYF.

This sequence joins TRBV5-1 and TRBJ1-1; no clear D gene. Trimming cost V 6 bases and J 5 bases, with 14 bases left between them. The germline V gene encodes CDR1 SGHRS and CDR2 YFSETQ. The CDR3 has 13 amino acids. The CDR3 sequence: CASMTGFATEAFF. CDR3 DNA: TGCGCCAGCATGACCGGGTTTGCGACTGAAGCTTTCTTT.

The V gene is TRBV7-3, the J gene TRBJ2-2; D could derive from TRBD1 or TRBD2 (5 bases each). Germline V gene lookup returns CDR1 SGHTA and CDR2 FQGTGA. V was shortened by 5 bases and J by 5 bases, with 12 bases between the two germline ends. The CDR3 consists of 14 residues. The CDR3 DNA reads as TGTGCCAGCAGCCATAATGGGGGAACCGGGGAGCTGTTTTTT. As protein: CASSHNGGTGELFF.

In its sample, this clonotype was seen many times. V is TRBV20-1 and J is TRBJ2-7; D gene unclear. The CDR3 is 14 amino acids. The ends were cut back, 0 bases at V and 3 bases at J, with 12 bases in the middle. Germline values: CDR1 DFQATT, CDR2 SNEGSKA (reference sequence). CDR3 bases: TGCAGTGCTAGAGATACAGTCCCCCTCTACGAGCAGTACTTC. Its protein is CSARDTVPLYEQYF.

On this clonotype: This may stem from a read error, because a much larger clone lies one nucleotide away. The V gene is TRBV5-5, the J gene TRBJ2-7, with D maybe TRBD2 (5 bases). The CDR3 has 16 amino acids. Looked up from germline, CDR1 is SGHKS and CDR2 is YYEKEE (reference sequence). Trimming stripped 0 bases from V and 6 bases from J, with 19 bases between. The CDR3 sequence: CASSLDGVGTTCEQYF. Here the CDR3 DNA reads TGTGCCAGCAGCTTGGACGGGGTTGGCACAACCTGCGAGCAGTACTTC. Complete variable domain (other parts from reference TRBV5-5 and TRBJ2-7): DAGVTQSPTHLIKTRGQQVTLRCSPISGHKSVSWYQQVLGQGPQFIFQYYEKEERGRGNFPDRFSARQFPNYSSELNVNALLLGDSALYLCASSLDGVGTTCEQYFGPGTRLTVT.

This clonotype was picked up many times. This chain connects TRBV5-1 to TRBJ1-1, with 9 bases aligning to TRBD1. Germline assignment: CDR1 SGHRS and CDR2 YFSETQ. CDR3 length: 12 amino acids. With 3 bases clipped from V and 7 bases from J, the junction kept 1 base outside the gene matches. Here the CDR3 reads CASSWTGDEAFF. The CDR3 DNA sequence: TGCGCCAGCAGCTGGACAGGGGATGAAGCTTTCTTT.

This clonotype was recorded at least ten times. The J gene is TRBJ2-1, the V gene TRBV24-1, with TRBD1 matching over 9 bases. This CDR3 region has 18 residues. In germline, CDR1 is KGHDR, CDR2 SFDVKD. Losses at the gene ends were 1 base for V and 9 bases for J; bases not matched to a gene: 15. The CDR3 loop reads CATSDFVVGQGVVSEQFF. DNA for the CDR3: TGTGCCACCAGTGATTTCGTTGTGGGACAGGGTGTCGTGAGTGAGCAGTTCTTC.

This clonotype has ten or more counts. The chain carries TRBV6-1 and TRBJ2-3, with 8 bases aligning to TRBD2. Germline CDR1 and CDR2: MNHNS and SASEGT. The CDR3 extends over 15 amino acids. V shed 6 bases, J shed 6 bases, and the junction held 11 bases outside the gene matches. CDR3 sequence: CASSRTGGELDTQYF. The CDR3, as DNA: TGTGCCAGCAGCCGCACCGGGGGGGAATTGGATACGCAGTATTTT.

This clonotype was observed at least ten times. The chain joins TRBV9 to TRBJ1-1; maybe TRBD1 (6 bases). This CDR3 has 16 amino acids. Germline lookup yields CDR1 SGDLS and CDR2 YYNGEE. Trimming took off 4 bases at V and 0 bases at J, with 16 bases between the two ends. The CDR3 protein is CASSFGQQGMNTEAFF. The CDR3, as DNA: TGTGCCAGCAGCTTCGGACAGCAGGGGATGAACACTGAAGCTTTCTTT.

This clonotype was observed at least ten times. CDR3 nucleotide sequence: TGCAGTGCACCAGGACTAGCGGGAGAAGATACGCAGTATTTT. Amino acids: CSAPGLAGEDTQYF. V is TRBV20-1 and J is TRBJ2-3, with 13 bases lining up with TRBD2. V lost 6 bases to trimming and J lost 5 bases; unmatched junction nucleotides: 5. The CDR3 is 14 residues long. CDR1 DFQATT and CDR2 SNEGSKA come from the germline V gene (reference sequence).

This clonotype was seen many times. J is TRBJ2-4 and V is TRBV20-1; D gene unclear. Germline assignment: CDR1 DFQATT and CDR2 SNEGSKA (reference sequence). The CDR3 is 13 residues long. V was cut by 6 bases and J by 9 bases, with 18 bases left in between. CDR3 loop: CSATDGRSSIQYF. The CDR3 DNA follows: TGCAGTGCAACGGACGGACGGTCGAGCATTCAGTACTTC.

This clonotype has a count of ten or more. The chain uses TRBV20-1 and TRBJ1-1; 7 nucleotides align to TRBD1. V lost 2 bases to trimming and J lost 0 bases; unmatched junction nucleotides: 9. CDR1 DFQATT and CDR2 SNEGSKA come from the germline V gene (reference sequence). The CDR3 is 16 residues long. CDR3 protein: CSARPFGTALNTEAFF. CDR3 bases: TGCAGTGCTAGACCCTTCGGGACAGCCTTGAACACTGAAGCTTTCTTT.

This clonotype was seen repeatedly, ten times or more. The rearrangement uses TRBV15 and TRBJ1-2; D is possibly TRBD1 (5 bases). Deletions cut 0 bases from V and 5 bases from J, with 7 bases between. The CDR3 runs to 13 residues. Germline V CDR1 and CDR2: LNHNV, YYDKDF (reference sequence). The CDR3 reads CATSRDSGYGYTF. DNA of the CDR3: TGTGCCACCAGCAGAGATTCAGGGTATGGCTACACCTTC.

This clonotype was seen ten or more times. This chain links TRBV27 with TRBJ2-3; weak D call: TRBD1 (5 bases). The V gene's germline CDR1 is MNHEY and CDR2 SMNVEV (reference sequence). Trimming took 4 bases from V and 4 from J, leaving 12 bases between them. The CDR3 is made up of 14 amino acids. CDR3 nucleotide sequence: TGTGCCAGCAGTTACAATTCAGGGCCAGATACGCAGTATTTT. Translating gives CASSYNSGPDTQYF.

A few counts support this clonotype. This chain uses TRBV5-1 with TRBJ2-3, with 7 bases matching TRBD1. The V and J ends lost 4 bases and 4 bases, in that order; junction bases with no gene match: 12. Germline CDR1 and CDR2: SGHRS and YFSETQ. The CDR3 is made up of 16 amino acids. The CDR3 coding sequence is TGCGCCAGCAGCCTGGGAGTTGGGACAGTCTCAGATACGCAGTATTTT. Translated: CASSLGVGTVSDTQYF.

Ten or more counts support this clonotype. The chain has TRBV7-9 and TRBJ2-1; a possible D gene is TRBD1 (6 bases). Trimming stripped 2 bases from V and 6 bases from J, with 14 bases between. The CDR3 is 15 amino acids. From germline, CDR1 is SEHNR and CDR2 FQNEAQ (reference sequence). CDR3: CASSLQGTDLNEQFF. The CDR3 coding sequence is TGTGCCAGCAGCTTACAGGGGACGGATCTCAATGAGCAGTTCTTC.

This clonotype was recorded many times. The chain has TRBV20-1 and TRBJ2-7; 9 bases are a match to TRBD1. The CDR3 is 16 residues long. J lost 4 bases, V lost 3 bases, and 13 bases had no gene match. Germline CDR1 DFQATT, CDR2 SNEGSKA (reference sequence). In DNA, the CDR3 is TGCAGTGCTAGGCCCAGGGCCGGGACAGGGACGTACGAGCAGTACTTC. It is translated as CSARPRAGTGTYEQYF.

This clonotype has more than one count but fewer than ten. V and J are TRBV5-1 and TRBJ2-2; 8 bases map to TRBD1. The CDR3 contains 16 residues. The trim removed 5 bases at V and 2 bases at J, leaving 8 bases unmatched. The germline V gene encodes CDR1 SGHRS and CDR2 YFSETQ. In nucleotides, the CDR3 is TGCGCCAGCAGGGACGGACAGGGATCTAACACCGGGGAGCTGTTTTTT. This codes for CASRDGQGSNTGELFF.

This rearrangement joins TRBV7-2 to TRBJ2-3, with D uncertain. V was trimmed by 3 bases and J by 0 bases, leaving 10 bases between them. CDR1 SGHTA and CDR2 FQGNSA come from the germline V gene. This CDR3 is 15 amino acids long. The chain's CDR3 is CASSFMFSSTDTQYF. CDR3 nucleotide sequence: TGTGCCAGCAGCTTTATGTTTTCTAGCACAGATACGCAGTATTTT.

This clonotype was found many times. The J gene is TRBJ2-5, the V gene TRBV20-1; no clear D. The CDR3 is 13 residues long. The V end was cut by 5 bases, the J end by 5 bases, with 15 bases between. The germline V gene has CDR1 DFQATT and CDR2 SNEGSKA (reference sequence). DNA for the CDR3: TGCAGTGCTCGGCCTCTACGCTTGGAGACCCAGTACTTC. It is translated as CSARPLRLETQYF.

CDR3 DNA sequence: TGTGCCAGCAGCTACCGGTCCTTACGGGGAGGCTACACCTTC. This encodes CASSYRSLRGGYTF. The chain carries TRBV7-2 and TRBJ1-2; no firm D call. This CDR3 is built from 14 residues. Trimming stripped 4 bases from V and 8 bases from J, with 17 bases between. Germline CDR1 reads SGHTA; CDR2 reads FQGNSA.

This clonotype came up many times. The J gene is TRBJ2-1, the V gene TRBV29-1; 7 bases are a match to TRBD2. Per germline, CDR1 SQVTM and CDR2 ANQGSEA. This CDR3 has 13 amino acids. V was pared by 4 bases and J by 8 bases, with 8 bases of the junction left unmatched. The chain's CDR3 is CSVAGGAGYEQFF. CDR3 sequence (DNA): TGCAGCGTTGCGGGGGGAGCAGGCTATGAGCAGTTCTTC.

In this sample, this clonotype turned up many times. The V and J genes are TRBV20-1 and TRBJ2-2, with no clear D. Germline CDR1 is DFQATT and CDR2 is SNEGSKA (reference sequence). Trimming took 1 base from V and 2 from J, leaving 11 bases between them. This CDR3 region has 15 residues. Here the CDR3 DNA reads TGCAGTGCTAGAGGGGCCGGATTAAACACCGGGGAGCTGTTTTTT. Its protein product is CSARGAGLNTGELFF.

This clonotype was seen many times. This chain connects TRBV7-8 to TRBJ2-2; D is unclear. The CDR3 loop spans 13 amino acids. Trimming pared 5 bases from V and 6 bases from J, leaving 10 bases between. Germline loops: CDR1 SGHVS, CDR2 FQNEAQ. CDR3: CASSPPTAGELFF. The CDR3 coding sequence is TGTGCCAGCAGCCCCCCAACCGCCGGGGAGCTGTTTTTT.

This clonotype occurred a few times. The CDR3 coding sequence is TGTGCCAGCAGCAGAGGACAGGGTTTATGGGGCTACACCTTC. It translates to CASSRGQGLWGYTF. The rearrangement joins TRBV7-9 to TRBJ1-2; 8 bases line up with TRBD1. Germline CDR1 and CDR2: SEHNR and FQNEAQ (reference sequence). Trimming cost V 5 bases and J 8 bases; bases outside gene matches: 10. The CDR3 sequence is 14 residues long.